This note documents a single T cell receptor (beta chain) sequence. Each CD8 memory set brought CD45RO+ cells together with CCR7-negative CD45RA+ TemRA cells. Trimming removed 6 bases from V and 0 bases from J, with 20 bases in between. CDR3 length: 17 residues. These data belong to a study of shared clonotypes between healthy human individuals. Study-wide background: Per donor, CD8 memory used one plate, CD8 naive used two, CD4 memory used three and CD4 naive used three.

Here immunoSEQ multiplex PCR was the method, and the copy in TCRdb shows in-frame clones only, minus some. The sample includes about 110,000 clones, approximately 70% of them seen just once. This rearrangement joins TRBV23-1 to TRBJ1-2; tentatively, D is TRBD1 (5 bases). TRBV23-1 is flagged as an ORF with uncertain function. This clonotype was sampled from a woman aged 25 to 39 in good health. Source material: memory CD8+ T cells sorted from blood. As for subset: CD45RO+ cells pooled with CCR7-negative TemRA cells. The CDR3 DNA sequence: TGCGCCAGCAGACCTAACAGGAGTCGTACTACTAACTATGGCTACACCTTC. Translating gives CASRPNRSRTTNYGYTF.